Listed below are T cell receptor beta chains from one sample, sequenced in a study of blood T cell repertoires in COVID-19. Clones were read by immunoSEQ multiplex PCR, and TCRdb kept only the in-frame ones, dropping some. This sample has roughly 97,000 clones, with around four fifths found just once. The source material was peripheral blood. The receptors originated from a man aged 60 to 69 with acute or convalescent COVID-19. Both conserved end residues are part of each CDR3. Each record gives: D gene, clone size, V gene, J gene, CDR3 DNA, CDR3 protein. A D gene is named only where the DNA matches it firmly. Clone size is given for some rows only: seen once, a few or many times, or a class if the clone is expanded.

d_gene: TRBD1
abundance: .
v_gene: TRBV27
j_gene: TRBJ1-2
CDR3nt: TGTGCCAGCAGTCCACGTCGACAGGGGCCGGGTGGCTACACCTTC
CDR3aa: CASSPRRQGPGGYTF

d_gene: TRBD1
abundance: .
v_gene: TRBV2
j_gene: TRBJ2-2
CDR3nt: TGTGCCAGCAAAGAATCGGGACAGGGAACCACCGGGGAGCTGTTTTTT
CDR3aa: CASKESGQGTTGELFF

d_gene: .
abundance: .
v_gene: TRBV18
j_gene: TRBJ2-2
CDR3nt: TGTGCCAGCTCCCCCTGGAACACCGGGGAGCTGTTTTTT
CDR3aa: CASSPWNTGELFF

d_gene: .
abundance: .
v_gene: TRBV10-3
j_gene: TRBJ1-4
CDR3nt: TGTGCCATCAGTGAGTCCCTGGACATTACCTTGGGTGGTAAACTGTTTTTT
CDR3aa: CAISESLDITLGGKLFF

d_gene: .
abundance: .
v_gene: TRBV7-2
j_gene: TRBJ2-3
CDR3nt: TGTGCCAGCAGCTTAGCGCTAACTGCGGGATCTAGCACAGATACGCAGTATTTT
CDR3aa: CASSLALTAGSSTDTQYF

d_gene: .
abundance: .
v_gene: TRBV5-4
j_gene: TRBJ2-2
CDR3nt: TGTGCCAGCAGCTTGGTACAGGTCAGCAACAGCGGGGAGCTGTTTTTT
CDR3aa: CASSLVQVSNSGELFF

d_gene: TRBD1
abundance: .
v_gene: TRBV19
j_gene: TRBJ2-6
CDR3nt: TGTGCCAGTAGTATTGGGACAGGGGCTTCTGGGGCCAACGTCCTGACTTTC
CDR3aa: CASSIGTGASGANVLTF

d_gene: .
abundance: .
v_gene: TRBV10-3
j_gene: TRBJ2-3
CDR3nt: TGTGCCATCAGTGAGTCGATACAAACCACAGATACGCAGTATTTT
CDR3aa: CAISESIQTTDTQYF

d_gene: TRBD1
abundance: .
v_gene: TRBV19
j_gene: TRBJ1-5
CDR3nt: TGTGCCAGTAGGATACAGGGGGCGGAGCAGCCCCAGCATTTT
CDR3aa: CASRIQGAEQPQHF

d_gene: .
abundance: once
v_gene: TRBV3-1/TRBV3-2
j_gene: TRBJ2-3
CDR3nt: TGTGCCAGCAGCCCATCCACAGATACGCAGTATTTT
CDR3aa: CASSPSTDTQYF

d_gene: TRBD2
abundance: few
v_gene: TRBV5-4
j_gene: TRBJ2-7
CDR3nt: TGTGCCAGCAGCTCCGGGACTAGCGGGTACTACGAGCAGTACTTC
CDR3aa: CASSSGTSGYYEQYF

d_gene: .
abundance: once
v_gene: TRBV27
j_gene: TRBJ1-5
CDR3nt: TGTGCCAGCAGTTATCGGGGTCGGGATCAGCCCCAGCATTTT
CDR3aa: CASSYRGRDQPQHF

d_gene: .
abundance: .
v_gene: TRBV5-1
j_gene: TRBJ2-7
CDR3nt: TGCGCCAGCAGCTTGCGAACAGGGAGTAAGAACGAGCAGTACTTC
CDR3aa: CASSLRTGSKNEQYF

d_gene: TRBD2
abundance: .
v_gene: TRBV12-5
j_gene: TRBJ2-1
CDR3nt: TGTGCTAGTGGTTTGGAGCTAGCGGGAGCTCATGAGCAGTTCTTC
CDR3aa: CASGLELAGAHEQFF

d_gene: TRBD1
abundance: .
v_gene: TRBV28
j_gene: TRBJ1-2
CDR3nt: TGTGCCAGCAGCTTGAGAACGACAGGGCGACATGGCTACACCTTC
CDR3aa: CASSLRTTGRHGYTF

d_gene: .
abundance: .
v_gene: TRBV14
j_gene: TRBJ2-1
CDR3nt: TGTGCCAGCAGCCAAGACAGCGAAGAGCAGTTCTTC
CDR3aa: CASSQDSEEQFF

d_gene: .
abundance: .
v_gene: TRBV28
j_gene: TRBJ1-1
CDR3nt: TGTGCCAGCAGTCTAGCAGACAACTCGAACACTGAAGCTTTCTTT
CDR3aa: CASSLADNSNTEAFF

d_gene: TRBD1
abundance: .
v_gene: TRBV28
j_gene: TRBJ1-2
CDR3nt: TGTGCCAGCAGTTCCCACACGGGACAGGGGGCGGGAGGCTACACCTTC
CDR3aa: CASSSHTGQGAGGYTF

d_gene: .
abundance: .
v_gene: TRBV7-2
j_gene: TRBJ1-1
CDR3nt: TGTGCCAGCAGCTTATCAGGGGCCAAGAACACTGAAGCTTTCTTT
CDR3aa: CASSLSGAKNTEAFF

d_gene: .
abundance: .
v_gene: TRBV9
j_gene: TRBJ2-3
CDR3nt: TGTGCCAGCAGCGTAGACGGGGGACGCACAGATACGCAGTATTTT
CDR3aa: CASSVDGGRTDTQYF

d_gene: .
abundance: few
v_gene: TRBV6-5
j_gene: TRBJ1-1
CDR3nt: TGTGCCAGCAGTAGGACAGTGAACACTGAAGCTTTCTTT
CDR3aa: CASSRTVNTEAFF

d_gene: TRBD1
abundance: few
v_gene: TRBV6-5
j_gene: TRBJ1-6
CDR3nt: TGTGCCAGCAGTTACGGGACAGGGAGGAGTTCACCCCTCCACTTT
CDR3aa: CASSYGTGRSSPLHF

d_gene: .
abundance: .
v_gene: TRBV5-1
j_gene: TRBJ2-7
CDR3nt: TGCGCCAGCAGCTTACAGGTGGGTTACTACGAGCAGTACTTC
CDR3aa: CASSLQVGYYEQYF

d_gene: .
abundance: .
v_gene: TRBV9
j_gene: TRBJ2-3
CDR3nt: TGTGCCAGCAGCCCTGTATCGGGAAGCACAGATACGCAGTATTTT
CDR3aa: CASSPVSGSTDTQYF

d_gene: .
abundance: .
v_gene: TRBV30
j_gene: TRBJ2-2
CDR3nt: TGTGCCTGGAGTAGGACTCGGGAGCTGTTTTTT
CDR3aa: CAWSRTRELFF

d_gene: TRBD1
abundance: .
v_gene: TRBV19
j_gene: TRBJ1-2
CDR3nt: TGTGCCAGTAGCGGACAGGGCCAGAGCTATGGCTACACCTTC
CDR3aa: CASSGQGQSYGYTF

d_gene: .
abundance: .
v_gene: TRBV28
j_gene: TRBJ1-1
CDR3nt: TGTGCCAGCAGCACGACAGATGAAGCTTTCTTT
CDR3aa: CASSTTDEAFF

d_gene: .
abundance: .
v_gene: TRBV7-2
j_gene: TRBJ2-5
CDR3nt: TGTGCCAGCAGCTCGAGGGCTAGCCGGTCGCGGGAGACCCAGTACTTC
CDR3aa: CASSSRASRSRETQYF

d_gene: .
abundance: .
v_gene: TRBV15
j_gene: TRBJ2-3
CDR3nt: TGTGCCACCAGCAGAGGAGATCCCACAGATACGCAGTATTTT
CDR3aa: CATSRGDPTDTQYF

d_gene: .
abundance: few
v_gene: TRBV20-1
j_gene: TRBJ2-7
CDR3nt: TGCAGTGCTAGTCCAATCGACATATCCTACGAGCAGTACTTC
CDR3aa: CSASPIDISYEQYF

d_gene: .
abundance: .
v_gene: TRBV19
j_gene: TRBJ1-1
CDR3nt: TGTGCCAGTAGTACCAGGAGGGGCGTTGTGTACACTGAAGCTTTCTTT
CDR3aa: CASSTRRGVVYTEAFF

d_gene: .
abundance: .
v_gene: TRBV5-1
j_gene: TRBJ1-5
CDR3nt: TGCGCCAGCAGCTCGGGGACACCAAATCAGCCCCAGCATTTT
CDR3aa: CASSSGTPNQPQHF

d_gene: .
abundance: few
v_gene: TRBV7-9
j_gene: TRBJ1-1
CDR3nt: TGTGCCAGCAGCATCACAGGACAAATTGAAGCTTTCTTT
CDR3aa: CASSITGQIEAFF

d_gene: .
abundance: .
v_gene: TRBV25-1
j_gene: TRBJ1-6
CDR3nt: TGTGCCAGCAGTGACGATCAGGATAGCGGCTATTCACCCCTCCACTTT
CDR3aa: CASSDDQDSGYSPLHF

d_gene: .
abundance: .
v_gene: TRBV30
j_gene: TRBJ2-3
CDR3nt: TGTGCCTGGAGTCCCGGAAATCCGACACGGAAATCCACAGATACGCAGTATTTT
CDR3aa: CAWSPGNPTRKSTDTQYF

d_gene: TRBD2
abundance: few
v_gene: TRBV20-1
j_gene: TRBJ2-4
CDR3nt: TGCAGTGCTAGTGCGGGAGGCGGACTAATAGCCAAAAACATTCAGTACTTC
CDR3aa: CSASAGGGLIAKNIQYF

d_gene: .
abundance: .
v_gene: TRBV2
j_gene: TRBJ1-4
CDR3nt: TGTGCCAGCAGAAGGGGGGGTACTGAAAAACTGTTTTTT
CDR3aa: CASRRGGTEKLFF

d_gene: TRBD1
abundance: once
v_gene: TRBV7-9
j_gene: TRBJ1-1
CDR3nt: TGTGCCAGCAGCGCTACAGGGGTCGGGACTGAAGCTTTCTTT
CDR3aa: CASSATGVGTEAFF

d_gene: .
abundance: .
v_gene: TRBV29-1
j_gene: TRBJ2-4
CDR3nt: TGCAGCGGGGGAGATACCGGGTCCCTAAACATTCAGTACTTC
CDR3aa: CSGGDTGSLNIQYF

d_gene: .
abundance: .
v_gene: TRBV6-4
j_gene: TRBJ2-7
CDR3nt: TGTGCCAGCAGCCCCTATGCGGGGGCTAGCGAGCAGTACTTC
CDR3aa: CASSPYAGASEQYF

d_gene: TRBD1
abundance: .
v_gene: TRBV30
j_gene: TRBJ1-5
CDR3nt: TGTGCCTGGGGAGACAGGGAGGGTCAGCCCCAGCATTTT
CDR3aa: CAWGDREGQPQHF

d_gene: TRBD1
abundance: .
v_gene: TRBV5-4
j_gene: TRBJ1-1
CDR3nt: TGTGCCAGCAGCTTGCTGACAGGGGGCAGGGAGACTGAAGCTTTCTTT
CDR3aa: CASSLLTGGRETEAFF

d_gene: .
abundance: .
v_gene: TRBV4-1
j_gene: TRBJ1-1
CDR3nt: TGCGCCAGCAGCCAAGATGGGGGCCGACAGGACACTGAAGCTTTCTTT
CDR3aa: CASSQDGGRQDTEAFF

d_gene: TRBD2
abundance: .
v_gene: TRBV6-1
j_gene: TRBJ2-5
CDR3nt: TGTGCCAGCAGTGAAACCCCGGGACTAATGGAGACCCAGTACTTC
CDR3aa: CASSETPGLMETQYF

d_gene: .
abundance: .
v_gene: TRBV7-3
j_gene: TRBJ2-2
CDR3nt: TGTGCCAGCAGCTCGAGCCAAAGGGGAACCGGGGAGCTGTTTTTT
CDR3aa: CASSSSQRGTGELFF

d_gene: .
abundance: once
v_gene: TRBV19
j_gene: TRBJ2-3
CDR3nt: TGTGCCAGTAGTAGTGGGCCGGGCACAGATACGCAGTATTTT
CDR3aa: CASSSGPGTDTQYF

d_gene: TRBD1
abundance: .
v_gene: TRBV7-2
j_gene: TRBJ1-5
CDR3nt: TGTGCCAGCAGCTTAGCGCAGACAGGGGGCCAGCCCCAGCATTTT
CDR3aa: CASSLAQTGGQPQHF

d_gene: .
abundance: .
v_gene: TRBV5-8
j_gene: TRBJ1-5
CDR3nt: TGTGCCAGCAGCTTCAGGAGCAATCAGCCCCAGCATTTT
CDR3aa: CASSFRSNQPQHF

d_gene: .
abundance: .
v_gene: TRBV20-1
j_gene: TRBJ1-1
CDR3nt: TGCAGTGCTAGTCAGAACACTGAAGCTTTCTTT
CDR3aa: CSASQNTEAFF

d_gene: .
abundance: .
v_gene: TRBV27
j_gene: TRBJ1-6
CDR3nt: TGTGCCAGCTGGACTAGGGGGAAACGCGGCAATTCACCCCTCCACTTT
CDR3aa: CASWTRGKRGNSPLHF

d_gene: TRBD1
abundance: .
v_gene: TRBV5-4
j_gene: TRBJ2-3
CDR3nt: TGTGCCAGCACAGGACAGGGGAGGGATACGCAGTATTTT
CDR3aa: CASTGQGRDTQYF

d_gene: .
abundance: .
v_gene: TRBV5-1
j_gene: TRBJ1-6
CDR3nt: TGCGCCAGCAACTTACAGGGAAATGGATCACCCCTCCACTTT
CDR3aa: CASNLQGNGSPLHF

d_gene: .
abundance: .
v_gene: TRBV5-1
j_gene: TRBJ1-5
CDR3nt: TGCGCCAGCAGCCCCACGGGACAAGCCAATCAGCCCCAGCATTTT
CDR3aa: CASSPTGQANQPQHF